This T cell receptor beta chain was identified in a study of blood T cell repertoires in COVID-19. Data came from immunoSEQ multiplex PCR; TCRdb stores just in-frame clones and leaves some out. The table includes under 150,000 clones, under 80% detected once. V gave up 4 bases and J gave up 9 bases; unmatched junction bases: 3. The CDR3 runs 13 residues. Germline V CDR1 and CDR2: SNHLY, FYNNEI. Sequenced sample: peripheral blood. This sequence joins TRBV2 and TRBJ1-5; 10 bases are shared with TRBD1. This receptor was taken from a man in his 60s with acute or convalescent COVID-19. The DNA for the CDR3 is TGTGCCAGCAGTGCTTGGGACAGGGGGCCCCAGCATTTT. Translation: CASSAWDRGPQHF.